A selection of T cell receptor beta chains follows, all from one sample in a study of T cells in Graves' hyperthyroidism and ophthalmopathy. From the multiplex PCR reads, TCRdb called clonotypes with MiXCR, one entry per CDR3 protein. The data contain roughly 750,000 distinct CDR3 sequences, less than 20% of them singletons. The material sequenced was blood. The receptors were gathered from a young man with Graves' hyperthyroidism. Each CDR3 is given with its conserved first and last residue. A D gene is named only where the DNA matches it firmly. Not all rows give a size; the values are once, few, many and, for expanded clones, a class.

.	TRBD2	TRBV20-1	TRBJ2-1	TGCAGTGCTAGATCCGTGAGGGAGGGTCTTAGACACAATGAGCAGTTCTTC	CSARSVREGLRHNEQFF
many	TRBD2	TRBV12-3/TRBV12-4	TRBJ2-1	TGTGCCAGCAGTTTATTCGGGACTAGCTTGGGCAGGCACTACAATGAGCAGTTCTTC	CASSLFGTSLGRHYNEQFF
many	.	TRBV15	TRBJ1-2	TGTGCCACCAGCAGAGACCATGAAGGGACACAGTATGGCTACACCTTC	CATSRDHEGTQYGYTF
few	TRBD1	TRBV6-5	TRBJ2-7	TGTGCCAGCAGTTACTCGAAGGGACAGGGTCGATACGAGCAGTACTTC	CASSYSKGQGRYEQYF
once	.	TRBV11-2	TRBJ1-2	TGTGCCAGCAGCCCCGTACACTATGGCTACACCTTC	CASSPVHYGYTF
few	TRBD2	TRBV10-3	TRBJ2-3	TGTGCCATCAGCGAGAGGAGCGGGAGAACGTCCGATACGCAGTATTTT	CAISERSGRTSDTQYF
many	.	TRBV11-3	TRBJ1-5	TGTGCCAGCAGCCCCCACCCAACCCAGCATTTT	CASSPHPTQHF
many	TRBD2	TRBV7-8	TRBJ2-5	TGTGCCAGCAGCTTACCCCCGGAGGGAGGGAGGGAAGAGACCCAGTACTTC	CASSLPPEGGREETQYF
many	TRBD2	TRBV10-2	TRBJ2-3	TGCGCCAGCAGTAGACTAGCGGATCACACAGATACGCAGTATTTT	CASSRLADHTDTQYF
many	TRBD2	TRBV28	TRBJ2-3	TGTGCCAGCAGTTCCCCAGGACTAGCGGAAGGCACAGATACGCAGTATTTT	CASSSPGLAEGTDTQYF
many	TRBD2	TRBV20-1	TRBJ2-1	TGCAGTGCTAGAGCTATGGGGGAGGGCCAGTACAATGAGCAGTTCTTC	CSARAMGEGQYNEQFF
few	TRBD2	TRBV29-1	TRBJ2-1	TGCAGCGTTGATTACGGGACTAGGAGGAATGAGCAGTTCTTC	CSVDYGTRRNEQFF
many	.	TRBV27	TRBJ1-1	TGTGCCAGCAGTTCTGGTGGGCTAACTGAAGCTTTCTTT	CASSSGGLTEAFF
many	.	TRBV2	TRBJ2-3	TGTGCCAGCAGTGAAGGATTTAGGGCAGATACGCAGTATTTT	CASSEGFRADTQYF
few	.	TRBV15	TRBJ2-5	TGTGCCACCAGCAGAGTAGGGACCCAAGAGACCCAGTACTTC	CATSRVGTQETQYF
.	.	TRBV10-3	TRBJ1-1	TGTGCCATCAGCGGAGCGATCAACACTGAAGCTTTCTTT	CAISGAINTEAFF
many	TRBD2	TRBV27	TRBJ2-7	TGTGCCAGCAGTACTAGCGGGGGGAACTACGAGCAGTACTTC	CASSTSGGNYEQYF
.	.	TRBV5-6	TRBJ1-1	TGTGCCAGCAGCTTGTTTCGCAGGGAGACTGAAGCTTTCTTT	CASSLFRRETEAFF
.	TRBD1	TRBV25-1	TRBJ2-2	TGTGCCAGCAGTGAACAGGGGGCAGGCAACGGGGAGCTGTTTTTT	CASSEQGAGNGELFF
.	.	TRBV9	TRBJ2-1	TGTGCCAGCAGCCTGAGAGGGGAGTCCTACAATGAGCAGTTCTTC	CASSLRGESYNEQFF
.	.	TRBV28	TRBJ2-2	TGTGCCAGCAGTTTATTCCCCCTAGGGGTTGCGAACACCGGGGAGCTGTTTTTT	CASSLFPLGVANTGELFF
few	TRBD1	TRBV28	TRBJ2-1	TGTGCCAGCAGTTTACTACCGGGACAGGGGAGGTTCTTC	CASSLLPGQGRFF
many	.	TRBV11-2	TRBJ1-1	TGTGCCAGCAGCGGTCCCGCAGTGAACACTGAAGCTTTCTTT	CASSGPAVNTEAFF
many	TRBD2	TRBV7-9	TRBJ2-2	TGTGCCAGCAGCCCTAGGACTAGCGGGAGGACGGGCACCGGGGAGCTGTTTTTT	CASSPRTSGRTGTGELFF
many	.	TRBV20-1	TRBJ2-1	TGCAGTGCCGAGTCTTGGCGTTTGCCTGCCTACAATGAGCAGTTCTTC	CSAESWRLPAYNEQFF
few	TRBD1	TRBV3-1	TRBJ1-5	TGTGCCAGCCGCCGGGACAGGGGTAATCAGCCCCAGCATTTT	CASRRDRGNQPQHF
.	.	TRBV28	TRBJ2-1	TGTGCCAGCAGTCCAACTCCGAATGAGCAGTTCTTC	CASSPTPNEQFF